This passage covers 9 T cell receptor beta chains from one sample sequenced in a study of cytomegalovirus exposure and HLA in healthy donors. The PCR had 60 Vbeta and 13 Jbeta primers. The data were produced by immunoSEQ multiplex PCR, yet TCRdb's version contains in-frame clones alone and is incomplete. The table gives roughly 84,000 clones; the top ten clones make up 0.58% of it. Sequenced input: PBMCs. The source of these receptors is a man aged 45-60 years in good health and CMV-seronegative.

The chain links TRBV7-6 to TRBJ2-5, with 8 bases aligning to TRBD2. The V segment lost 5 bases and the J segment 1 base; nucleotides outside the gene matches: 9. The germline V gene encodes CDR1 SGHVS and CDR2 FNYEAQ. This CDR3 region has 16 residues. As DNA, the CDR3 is TGTGCCAGCAGCCTAGGGGTAGCGGGGATCCAAGAGACCCAGTACTTC. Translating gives CASSLGVAGIQETQYF.

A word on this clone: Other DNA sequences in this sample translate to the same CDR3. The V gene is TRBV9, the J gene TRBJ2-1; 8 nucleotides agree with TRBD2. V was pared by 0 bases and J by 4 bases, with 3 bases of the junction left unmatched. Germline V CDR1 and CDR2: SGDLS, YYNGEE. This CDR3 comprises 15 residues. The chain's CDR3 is CASSVEGGGYNEQFF. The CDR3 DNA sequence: TGTGCCAGCAGCGTAGAGGGCGGGGGGTACAATGAGCAGTTCTTC.

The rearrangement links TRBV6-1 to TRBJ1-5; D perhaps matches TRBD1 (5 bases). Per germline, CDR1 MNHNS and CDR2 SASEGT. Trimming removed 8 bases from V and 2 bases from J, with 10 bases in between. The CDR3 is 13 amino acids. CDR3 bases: TGTGCCAGCGCAGGGATTGGCAATCAGCCCCAGCATTTT. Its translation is CASAGIGNQPQHF.

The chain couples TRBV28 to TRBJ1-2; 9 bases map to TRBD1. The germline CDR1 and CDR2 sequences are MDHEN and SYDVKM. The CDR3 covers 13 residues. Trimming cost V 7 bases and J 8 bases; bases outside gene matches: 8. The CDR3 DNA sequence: TGTGCCAGCAATCTACAGGGGGCGTGGGGCTACACCTTC. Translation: CASNLQGAWGYTF.

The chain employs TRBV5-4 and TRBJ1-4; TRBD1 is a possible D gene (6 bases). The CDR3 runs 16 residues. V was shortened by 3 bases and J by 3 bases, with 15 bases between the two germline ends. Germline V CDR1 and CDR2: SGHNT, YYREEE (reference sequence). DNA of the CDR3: TGTGCCAGCAGCTCACGGACAGATTGGTCTAATGAAAAACTGTTTTTT. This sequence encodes CASSSRTDWSNEKLFF.

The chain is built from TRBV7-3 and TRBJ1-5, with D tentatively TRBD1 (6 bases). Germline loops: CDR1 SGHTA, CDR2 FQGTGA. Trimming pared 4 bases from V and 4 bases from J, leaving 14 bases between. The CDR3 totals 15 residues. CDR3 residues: CASSSRQGGNQPQHF. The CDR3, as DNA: TGTGCCAGCAGCTCCCGACAAGGGGGTAATCAGCCCCAGCATTTT.

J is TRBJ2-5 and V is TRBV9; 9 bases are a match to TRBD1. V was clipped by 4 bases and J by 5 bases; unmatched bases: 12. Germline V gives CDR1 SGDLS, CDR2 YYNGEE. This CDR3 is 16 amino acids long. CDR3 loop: CASSPRRQGVGETQYF. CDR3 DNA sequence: TGTGCCAGCAGCCCGCGTAGACAGGGGGTAGGGGAGACCCAGTACTTC.

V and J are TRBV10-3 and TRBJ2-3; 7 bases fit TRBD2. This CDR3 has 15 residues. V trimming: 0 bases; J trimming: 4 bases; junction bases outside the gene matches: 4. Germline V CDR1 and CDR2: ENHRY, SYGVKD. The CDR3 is CAISESTGRADTQYF. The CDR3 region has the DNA TGTGCCATCAGTGAGTCAACGGGGAGGGCAGATACGCAGTATTTT.

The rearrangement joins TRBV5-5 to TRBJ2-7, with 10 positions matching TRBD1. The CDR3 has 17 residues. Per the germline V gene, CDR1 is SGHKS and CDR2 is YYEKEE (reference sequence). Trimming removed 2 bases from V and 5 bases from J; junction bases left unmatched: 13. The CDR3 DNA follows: TGTGCCAGCAGCTTTGTGGGGGGGACAGGGGCCCCGGACGAGCAGTACTTC. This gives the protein CASSFVGGTGAPDEQYF.